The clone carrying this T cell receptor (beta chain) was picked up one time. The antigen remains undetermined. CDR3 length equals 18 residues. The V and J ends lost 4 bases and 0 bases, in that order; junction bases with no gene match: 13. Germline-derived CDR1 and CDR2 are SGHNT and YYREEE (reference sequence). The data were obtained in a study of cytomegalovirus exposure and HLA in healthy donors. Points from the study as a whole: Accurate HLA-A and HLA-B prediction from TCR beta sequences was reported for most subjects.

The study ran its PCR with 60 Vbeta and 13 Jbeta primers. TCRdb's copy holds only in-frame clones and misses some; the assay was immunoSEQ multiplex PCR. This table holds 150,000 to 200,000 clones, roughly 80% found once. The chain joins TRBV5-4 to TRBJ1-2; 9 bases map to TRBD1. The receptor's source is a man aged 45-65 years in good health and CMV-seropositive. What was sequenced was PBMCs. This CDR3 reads CASSPVGTGKGANYGYTF. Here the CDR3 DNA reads TGTGCCAGCAGCCCGGTTGGGACAGGGAAAGGGGCTAACTATGGCTACACCTTC.